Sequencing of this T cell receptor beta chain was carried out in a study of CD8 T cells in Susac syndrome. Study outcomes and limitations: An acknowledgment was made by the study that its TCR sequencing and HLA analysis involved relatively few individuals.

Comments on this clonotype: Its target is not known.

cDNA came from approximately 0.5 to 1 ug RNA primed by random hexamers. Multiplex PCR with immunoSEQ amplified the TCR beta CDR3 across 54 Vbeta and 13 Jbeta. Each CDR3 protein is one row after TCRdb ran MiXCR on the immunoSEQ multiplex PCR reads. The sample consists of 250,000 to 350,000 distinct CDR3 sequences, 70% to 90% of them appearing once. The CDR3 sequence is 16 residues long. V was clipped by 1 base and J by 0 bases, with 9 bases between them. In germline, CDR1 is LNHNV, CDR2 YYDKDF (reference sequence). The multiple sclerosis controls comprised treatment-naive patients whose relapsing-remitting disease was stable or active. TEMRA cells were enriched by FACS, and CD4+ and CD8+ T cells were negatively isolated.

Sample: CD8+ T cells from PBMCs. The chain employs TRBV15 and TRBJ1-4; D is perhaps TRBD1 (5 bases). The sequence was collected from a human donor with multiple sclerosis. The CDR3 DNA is TGTGCCACCAGCAGAGTGGGACGGCCAACTAATGAAAAACTGTTTTTT. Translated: CATSRVGRPTNEKLFF.